The next 24 T cell receptor beta chains were all read from a single sample in a study of cytomegalovirus exposure and HLA in healthy donors. PCR used 60 Vbeta primers and 13 Jbeta primers. Libraries were prepared by immunoSEQ multiplex PCR; TCRdb keeps only in-frame clonotypes and omits some of them. The sample shows roughly 130,000 clones, roughly two thirds of them seen only once. The sample comprised PBMCs. Source of these receptors: a male donor in good health and CMV-seronegative.

The chain uses TRBV5-1 and TRBJ2-7, with 9 positions matching TRBD2. The length of the CDR3 is 16 residues. Germline CDR1 and CDR2: SGHRS and YFSETQ. V trimming: 5 bases; J trimming: 0 bases; junction bases outside the gene matches: 9. Here the CDR3 DNA reads TGCGCCAGCAGAAGGGTAGCGGGGGCAGTCTCCTACGAGCAGTACTTC. Translated, it gives CASRRVAGAVSYEQYF.

This clone was seen only once. The chain carries TRBV9 and TRBJ1-3; D is unclear. V was trimmed by 0 bases and J by 2 bases, leaving 6 bases between them. Per germline, CDR1 SGDLS and CDR2 YYNGEE. The CDR3 consists of 14 residues. The CDR3 loop reads CASSVGTAGNTIYF. For the CDR3, the DNA is TGTGCCAGCAGCGTAGGTACGGCTGGAAACACCATATATTTT. The variable domain in full, completed from reference TRBV9 and TRBJ1-3, reads DSGVTQTPKHLITATGQRVTLRCSPRSGDLSVYWYQQSLDQGLQFLIQYYNGEERAKGNILERFSAQQFPDLHSELNLSSLELGDSALYFCASSVGTAGNTIYFGEGSWLTVV.

The rearrangement uses TRBV18 and TRBJ1-1, with D uncertain. CDR1 and CDR2 from the germline V gene are KGHSH and LQKENI. The V end lost 0 bases, the J end lost 8 bases, and 7 bases lay between the germline ends. The CDR3 sequence is 12 residues long. The CDR3 DNA reads TGTGCCAGCTCACCACCCTCGGGAGAAGCTTTCTTT. This translates into CASSPPSGEAFF.

The chain has TRBV4-3 and TRBJ1-1; TRBD1 agrees at 11 bases. The CDR3 contains 16 residues. V gave up 0 bases and J gave up 4 bases; unmatched junction bases: 4. Germline CDR1 reads LGHNA; CDR2 reads YSLEER. This CDR3 is CASSQDAGTGGTEAFF. The DNA of the CDR3 is TGCGCCAGCAGCCAAGATGCCGGGACAGGGGGCACTGAAGCTTTCTTT.

CDR3 amino acids: CASSIRDRVREQYF. In nucleotides, the CDR3 is TGTGCCAGTAGTATCCGGGACAGGGTACGCGAGCAGTACTTC. V is TRBV19 and J is TRBJ2-7; TRBD1 matches 9 bases. J lost 6 bases, V lost 3 bases, and 6 bases had no gene match. The V gene's germline CDR1 is LNHDA and CDR2 SQIVND (reference sequence). The CDR3 totals 14 residues. Together with reference TRBV19 and TRBJ2-7, the CDR3 gives the full variable domain: DGGITQSPKYLFRKEGQNVTLSCEQNLNHDAMYWYRQDPGQGLRLIYYSQIVNDFQKGDIAEGYSVSREKKESFPLTVTSAQKNPTAFYLCASSIRDRVREQYFGPGTRLTVT.

This clone showed up just once. The rearrangement joins TRBV15 to TRBJ2-3; D might be TRBD1 (6 bases). Trimming removed 5 bases from V and 0 bases from J, with 9 bases in between. CDR3 length equals 14 residues. The germline V gene encodes CDR1 LNHNV and CDR2 YYDKDF (reference sequence). The CDR3 spells CATSPTGSTDTQYF. The CDR3 bases are TGTGCCACCAGCCCGACAGGAAGCACAGATACGCAGTATTTT.

Worth noting for this clone: At one end the junction does not follow the germline gene, possibly because of a read error. The chain is built from TRBV7-9 and TRBJ1-1; possibly TRBD1 for D (5 bases). The CDR3 extends over 17 amino acids. Germline CDR1 reads SEHNR; CDR2 reads FQNEAQ (reference sequence). The CDR3 DNA reads TGTTCCAGCAGCTTAGGGTCCGGGACTTCCCTTAGGACTGAAGCTTTCTTT. Translated, it gives CSSSLGSGTSLRTEAFF.

This rearrangement joins TRBV6-1 to TRBJ2-5, with 7 bases matching TRBD2. After removal of 3 bases from V and 11 bases from J, the junction contained 9 bases not matched to a gene. The germline V gene encodes CDR1 MNHNS and CDR2 SASEGT. This CDR3 has 13 amino acids. CDR3 nucleotide sequence: TGTGCCAGCAGTGACGTGGACCCGCGGGAGCAGTACTTC. Protein: CASSDVDPREQYF.

This rearrangement joins TRBV7-8 to TRBJ1-2; D gene unclear. The germline V and J ends were trimmed by 8 bases and 7 bases, with 20 bases remaining between them. CDR1 and CDR2 (germline): SGHVS, FQNEAQ. This CDR3 spans 14 amino acids. The CDR3: CASSSLIRPGGYTF. The CDR3 bases are TGTGCCAGCTCCTCCCTTATCAGGCCAGGTGGCTACACCTTC.

This clone was detected a few times. The chain is built from TRBV6-5 and TRBJ2-5; D perhaps matches TRBD2 (5 bases). Deletions cut 3 bases from V and 7 bases from J, with 9 bases between. This CDR3 has 12 residues. Germline V gene lookup returns CDR1 MNHEY and CDR2 SVGAGI. CDR3 loop: CASSYFEGTQYF. CDR3 in DNA: TGTGCCAGCAGTTATTTCGAGGGGACCCAGTACTTC.

The chain carries TRBV5-1 and TRBJ2-7; 9 bases match TRBD1. The CDR3 loop spans 15 amino acids. The germline gives CDR1 SGHRS, CDR2 YFSETQ. The V gene end was trimmed by 6 bases and the J gene end by 7 bases; junction bases not matched to a gene: 14. The CDR3 region has the DNA TGCGCCAGCACCTTAGGGGGACAGGGATTTCGGGAGCAGTACTTC. Translation gives CASTLGGQGFREQYF.

V is TRBV7-9 and J is TRBJ2-5, with TRBD1 matching 9 bases. The J call could be wrong; TRBJ2-7 is a better fit for the DNA end. The germline V gene has CDR1 SEHNR and CDR2 FQNEAQ (reference sequence). The length of the CDR3 is 15 residues. Written as DNA, the CDR3 is TGTGCCAGCAGCTTAATTGGACAGGGGACCCACGAGCAGTACTTC. Protein sequence: CASSLIGQGTHEQYF.

This chain links TRBV18 with TRBJ2-1, with 10 bases lining up with TRBD1. V lost 2 bases, J lost 0 bases, and 4 bases stayed unmatched. The germline V gene has CDR1 KGHSH and CDR2 LQKENI. This CDR3 is 17 amino acids long. CDR3 sequence reads: CASSPGTGVGSYNEQFF. The CDR3 DNA reads TGTGCCAGCTCACCAGGGACAGGGGTCGGCTCCTACAATGAGCAGTTCTTC.

The CDR3 sequence: CASSQEARPNNEQFF. The CDR3 region has the DNA TGCGCCAGCAGCCAAGAAGCTAGGCCCAACAATGAGCAGTTCTTC. V is TRBV4-3 and J is TRBJ2-1; D is unclear. CDR3 size: 15 residues. Germline V gene data show CDR1 as LGHNA and CDR2 as YSLEER. V lost 0 bases to trimming and J lost 5 bases, with 11 bases between them.

V and J are TRBV18 and TRBJ2-7; 9 nucleotides agree with TRBD2. The CDR3 sequence is 16 residues long. The junction had 7 bases not matched to a gene; V was cut back by 3 bases and J by 1 base. Germline V CDR1 and CDR2: KGHSH, LQKENI. The CDR3 protein is CASSPSSGGLSYEQYF. The CDR3 DNA sequence: TGTGCCAGCTCACCGAGCAGCGGGGGGCTGTCCTACGAGCAGTACTTC.

The chain combines TRBV9 with TRBJ2-5, with 11 bases identical to TRBD2. Germline CDR1 SGDLS, CDR2 YYNGEE. This CDR3 has 15 amino acids. J lost 5 bases, V lost 2 bases, and 5 bases had no gene match. CDR3 sequence (DNA): TGTGCCAGCAGCGTTAGCGGGGGGGCCAGGGAGACCCAGTACTTC. This sequence encodes CASSVSGGARETQYF.

V usage is TRBV5-6 and J usage is TRBJ1-2, with D possibly being TRBD1 (6 bases). This CDR3 is built from 14 residues. Germline V lookup: CDR1 SGHDT, CDR2 YYEEEE. Trimming took 1 base from V and 7 from J, leaving 14 bases between them. CDR3 amino acids: CASSLRPGESGYTF. The CDR3 coding sequence is TGTGCCAGCAGCTTGAGGCCAGGGGAATCTGGCTACACCTTC. Variable domain in full (rest from reference TRBV5-6 and TRBJ1-2): DAGVTQSPTHLIKTRGQQVTLRCSPKSGHDTVSWYQQALGQGPQFIFQYYEEEERQRGNFPDRFSGHQFPNYSSELNVNALLLGDSALYLCASSLRPGESGYTFGSGTRLTVV.

The chain has TRBV6-6 and TRBJ1-5, with 9 nucleotides matching TRBD1. V lost 7 bases and J lost 0; bases outside the gene matches: 4. The V gene's germline CDR1 is MNHNY and CDR2 SVGAGI (reference sequence). This CDR3 has 15 residues. CDR3 amino acids: CASMRTGDSNQPQHF. The CDR3 DNA reads TGTGCCAGCATGCGGACAGGGGATAGCAATCAGCCCCAGCATTTT.

V is TRBV28 and J is TRBJ2-7, with TRBD1 matching 8 bases. In germline, CDR1 is MDHEN, CDR2 SYDVKM. Trimming took 5 bases from V and 2 from J; bases not matched to a gene: 5. The CDR3 extends over 14 amino acids. CDR3 bases: TGTGCCAGCAGTGCCCGGACAGGGCCCTACGAGCAGTACTTC. This translates into CASSARTGPYEQYF.

The chain links TRBV14 to TRBJ1-1; D unclear. The CDR3 runs 15 residues. The V gene lost 0 bases and the J gene lost 7 bases, with 15 bases spanning the gap. Germline loops: CDR1 SGHDN, CDR2 FVKESK. In DNA form, the CDR3 reads TGTGCCAGCAGCCAAGACCCGGCTGGGGAGAGTGAAGCTTTCTTT. Translating gives CASSQDPAGESEAFF.

The chain carries TRBV9 and TRBJ2-1; a possible D gene is TRBD1 (5 bases). The germline V gene has CDR1 SGDLS and CDR2 YYNGEE. This CDR3 comprises 15 residues. V lost 1 base and J lost 5, with 13 bases in between. In DNA form, the CDR3 reads TGTGCCAGCAGCGTAAACCACAGGTCAAACAATGAGCAGTTCTTC. Its translation is CASSVNHRSNNEQFF.

This sequence joins TRBV5-4 and TRBJ2-7; 7 nucleotides agree with TRBD1. In germline, CDR1 is SGHNT, CDR2 YYREEE (reference sequence). The CDR3 spans 14 residues. V trimming: 4 bases; J trimming: 2 bases; junction bases outside the gene matches: 6. The CDR3 region is CASSTGQDPYEQYF. As DNA, the CDR3 is TGTGCCAGCAGCACAGGACAGGACCCCTACGAGCAGTACTTC.

The chain is built from TRBV7-9 and TRBJ1-1; TRBD1 might be the D (5 bases). The germline CDR1 and CDR2 sequences are SEHNR and FQNEAQ (reference sequence). The length of the CDR3 is 15 residues. Trimming removed 5 bases at V and 4 bases at J, with 17 bases between. The CDR3 nucleotides read TGTGCCAGCAGCCCAGAGACAGTCTGGGGCACTGAAGCTTTCTTT. This translates into CASSPETVWGTEAFF.

This rearrangement joins TRBV5-4 to TRBJ1-2, with D unclear. V lost 8 bases to trimming and J lost 11 bases, with 25 bases between them. From germline, CDR1 is SGHNT and CDR2 YYREEE (reference sequence). The length of the CDR3 is 14 residues. The CDR3 DNA reads as TGTGCCAGGCGGGTAGAGCTACTTTGTGTGGGTTACACCTTC. As protein: CARRVELLCVGYTF.